Presented here are 8 T cell receptor beta chains from one specimen sequenced in a study of tumor-infiltrating lymphocytes in primary liver carcinoma. Using a constant-region primer together with ProtoScript II reverse transcriptase, TCR beta cDNA was made from 500 ng of total RNA. Each TCR beta library was derived from three nested multiplex PCR rounds that employed slightly modified ARM-PCR. The opening two PCR rounds, around 9 cycles each, paired TRBV1-TRBV30 forward primers with a C-beta reverse primer. TCRdb used MiXCR to reprocess the multiplex PCR reads, holding one entry per CDR3 protein. The data hold just over 300,000 distinct CDR3 sequences, with roughly 60% observed a single time. For blood RNA, unsorted whole blood served as the source, and germline DNA was extracted too. Sequencing was done on a sample of peripheral blood. The receptors derive from a woman between 25 and 40 years old with primary liver carcinoma and hepatitis B virus infection.

At least ten counts were recorded for this clonotype. The chain combines TRBV29-1 with TRBJ2-7; either TRBD1 or TRBD2 may fit D (5 bases each). The CDR3 is made up of 14 amino acids. The germline V and J ends were trimmed by 7 bases and 6 bases, with 22 bases remaining between them. Germline CDR1 and CDR2: SQVTM and ANQGSEA. DNA of the CDR3: TGCAGCGCCGCCCCTCCGGGACGGCTCGGCGAGCAGTACTTC. It codes for CSAAPPGRLGEQYF.

The V call is TRBV5-4, the J call TRBJ2-1; tentatively, D is TRBD2 (6 bases). The V and J ends lost 3 bases and 7 bases respectively, with 20 bases between them. Germline CDR1 reads SGHNT; CDR2 reads YYREEE (reference sequence). The CDR3 consists of 16 residues. In nucleotides, the CDR3 is TGTGCCAGCAGCTCTCCCGGGAGCCACAAGAGGAATGAGCAGTTCTTC. Translated, it gives CASSSPGSHKRNEQFF. The entire variable domain, with the rest obtained from reference TRBV5-4 and TRBJ2-1, is as follows: ETGVTQSPTHLIKTRGQQVTLRCSSQSGHNTVSWYQQALGQGPQFIFQYYREEENGRGNFPPRFSGLQFPNYSSELNVNALELDDSALYLCASSSPGSHKRNEQFFGPGTRLTVL.

This clonotype was observed many times. The V call is TRBV12-3 or TRBV12-4, the J call TRBJ2-7; D possibly uses TRBD1 or TRBD2 (5 bases each). V lost 5 bases and J 2 bases, leaving 16 bases between the germline ends. The CDR3 is made up of 15 amino acids. The CDR3 nucleotides read TGTGCCAGCAGTCCCCAGGCAGGGACGACCTACGAGCAGTACTTC. This codes for CASSPQAGTTYEQYF.

This chain uses TRBV5-6 with TRBJ1-5; unclear D gene. Germline assignment: CDR1 SGHDT and CDR2 YYEEEE. Trimming cost V 2 bases and J 0 bases, with 9 bases left between them. This CDR3 is 15 amino acids long. This CDR3 is CASSFGGHSNQPQHF. CDR3 DNA: TGTGCCAGCAGCTTTGGCGGTCATAGCAATCAGCCCCAGCATTTT.

V is TRBV10-2 and J is TRBJ2-2; D is uncertain. Germline CDR1 and CDR2: WSHSY and SAAADI. Trimming shortened V by 10 bases and J by 3 bases, and 21 bases separated the two germline ends. This CDR3 region has 16 residues. The CDR3 nucleotides read TGCGCCACCACTCCCATCGGCGCAAGGTACACCGGGGAGCTGTTTTTT. It specifies CATTPIGARYTGELFF.

With respect to this clonotype: The germline gene is not matched at one end of the junction; a read error may be the cause. CDR3 in amino acids: CASSPADRTYGGYTF. As DNA, the CDR3 is TGTGCCAGCAGTCCCGCGGACAGGACGTATGGGGGCTATACCTTC. This chain links TRBV12-3 or TRBV12-4 with TRBJ1-2, with TRBD1 matching over 7 bases. The CDR3 covers 15 residues.

This chain links TRBV13 with TRBJ2-1, with 9 nucleotides matching TRBD2. Germline V gene sequence: CDR1 PRHDT, CDR2 FYEKMQ (reference sequence). The V gene end was trimmed by 0 bases and the J gene end by 9 bases; junction bases not matched to a gene: 15. The CDR3 contains 18 residues. This CDR3 reads CASSLGVAGGYGHAEQFF. CDR3 DNA sequence: TGTGCCAGCAGCTTAGGCGTTGCGGGGGGGTATGGTCATGCTGAGCAGTTCTTC.

This clonotype was detected many times. The gene calls are TRBV11-2 and TRBJ2-1, with 8 bases lining up with TRBD2. In germline, CDR1 is SGHAT, CDR2 FQNNGV. The CDR3 covers 15 residues. The J segment lost 6 bases and the V segment lost 4 bases, leaving 8 bases of the junction unmatched. The CDR3 sequence is CASSYTGTSGNEQFF. CDR3 nucleotides: TGTGCCAGCAGCTATACCGGGACTAGTGGCAATGAGCAGTTCTTC.